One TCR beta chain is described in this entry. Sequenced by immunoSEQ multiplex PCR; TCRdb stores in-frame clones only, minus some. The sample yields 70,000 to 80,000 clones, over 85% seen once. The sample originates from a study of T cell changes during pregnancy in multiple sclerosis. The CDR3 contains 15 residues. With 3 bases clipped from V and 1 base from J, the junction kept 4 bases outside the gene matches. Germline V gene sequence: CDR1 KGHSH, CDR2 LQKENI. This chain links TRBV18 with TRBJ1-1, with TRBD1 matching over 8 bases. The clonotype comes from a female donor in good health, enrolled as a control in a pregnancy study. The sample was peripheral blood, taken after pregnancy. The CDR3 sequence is CASSPSQGGNTEAFF. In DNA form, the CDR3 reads TGTGCCAGCTCACCGTCACAGGGGGGGAACACTGAAGCTTTCTTT.